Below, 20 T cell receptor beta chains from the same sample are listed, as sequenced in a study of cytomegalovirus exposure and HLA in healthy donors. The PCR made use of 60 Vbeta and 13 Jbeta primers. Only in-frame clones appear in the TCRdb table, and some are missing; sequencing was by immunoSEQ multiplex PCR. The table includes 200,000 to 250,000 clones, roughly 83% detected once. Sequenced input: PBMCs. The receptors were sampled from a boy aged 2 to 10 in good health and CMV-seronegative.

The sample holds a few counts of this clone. The CDR3 DNA reads as TGCGCCAGCAGCCTTGGACGGAGGAATGAAAAACTGTTTTTT. Translating gives CASSLGRRNEKLFF. This chain joins TRBV4-1 and TRBJ1-4; D not certain. V lost 4 bases and J 5 bases, leaving 11 bases between the germline ends. CDR3 size: 14 residues. The germline V gene has CDR1 MGHRA and CDR2 YSYEKL.

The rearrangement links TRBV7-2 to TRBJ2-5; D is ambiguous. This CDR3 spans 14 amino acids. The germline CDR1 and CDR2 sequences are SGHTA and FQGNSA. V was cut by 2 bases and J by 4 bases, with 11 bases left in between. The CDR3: CASSLIPTAETQYF. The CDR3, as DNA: TGTGCCAGCAGCTTAATTCCCACAGCAGAGACCCAGTACTTC.

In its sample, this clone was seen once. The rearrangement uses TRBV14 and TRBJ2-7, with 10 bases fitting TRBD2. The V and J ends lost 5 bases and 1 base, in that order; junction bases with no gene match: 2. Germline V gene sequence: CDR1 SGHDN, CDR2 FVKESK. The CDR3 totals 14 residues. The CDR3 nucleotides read TGTGCCAGCAGCGGTAGCGGGGGGTCCTACGAGCAGTACTTC. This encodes CASSGSGGSYEQYF.

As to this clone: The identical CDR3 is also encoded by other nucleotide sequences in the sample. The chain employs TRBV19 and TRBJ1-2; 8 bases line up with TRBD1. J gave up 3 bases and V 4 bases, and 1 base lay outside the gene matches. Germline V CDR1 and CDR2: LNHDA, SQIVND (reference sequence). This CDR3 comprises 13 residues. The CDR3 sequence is CASSKTGDYGYTF. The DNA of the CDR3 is TGTGCCAGTAGTAAGACAGGGGACTATGGCTACACCTTC.

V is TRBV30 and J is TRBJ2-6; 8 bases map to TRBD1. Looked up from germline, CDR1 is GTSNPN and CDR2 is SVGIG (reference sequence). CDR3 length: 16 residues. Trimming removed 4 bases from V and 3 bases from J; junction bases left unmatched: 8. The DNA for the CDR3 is TGTGCCTGGATCGTCAGGGGGCGCGGTGGGGCCAACGTCCTGACTTTC. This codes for CAWIVRGRGGANVLTF.

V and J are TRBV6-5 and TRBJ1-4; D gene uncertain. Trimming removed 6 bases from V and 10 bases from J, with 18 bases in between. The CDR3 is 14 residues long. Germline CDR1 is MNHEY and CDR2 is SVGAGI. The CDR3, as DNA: TGTGCCAGCAGCCCAGCGGAGGGTAGCGTAAAACTGTTTTTT. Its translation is CASSPAEGSVKLFF.

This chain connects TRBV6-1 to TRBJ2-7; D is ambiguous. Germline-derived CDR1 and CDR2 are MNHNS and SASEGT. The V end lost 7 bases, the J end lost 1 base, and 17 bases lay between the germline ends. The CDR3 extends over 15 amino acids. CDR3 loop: CASTAWVTGSYEQYF. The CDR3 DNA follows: TGTGCCAGCACCGCCTGGGTCACCGGGTCCTACGAGCAGTACTTC.

The CDR3: CASSSGQGGGYTF. CDR3 nucleotide sequence: TGCGCCAGCAGCTCCGGACAGGGGGGTGGCTACACCTTC. This chain links TRBV5-1 with TRBJ1-2; TRBD1 matches 10 bases. CDR3 length: 13 amino acids. The junction had 3 bases not matched to a gene; V was cut back by 3 bases and J by 7 bases. The germline V gene encodes CDR1 SGHRS and CDR2 YFSETQ.

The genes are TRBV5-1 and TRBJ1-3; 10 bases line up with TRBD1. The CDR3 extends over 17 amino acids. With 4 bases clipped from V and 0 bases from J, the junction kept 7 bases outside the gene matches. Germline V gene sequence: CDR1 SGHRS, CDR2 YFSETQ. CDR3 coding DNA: TGCGCCAGCAGCGGGACAGGGGACCTTTCCTCTGGAAACACCATATATTTT. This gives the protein CASSGTGDLSSGNTIYF.

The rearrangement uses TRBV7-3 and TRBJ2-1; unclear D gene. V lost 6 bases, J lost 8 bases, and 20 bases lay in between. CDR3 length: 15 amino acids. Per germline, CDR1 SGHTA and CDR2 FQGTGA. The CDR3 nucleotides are TGTGCCAGCAGATCCCAAGTAGCCAAAAACGATGAGCAGTTCTTC. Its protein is CASRSQVAKNDEQFF. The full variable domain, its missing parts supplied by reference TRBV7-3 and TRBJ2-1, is GAGVSQTPSNKVTEKGKYVELRCDPISGHTALYWYRQSLGQGPEFLIYFQGTGAADDSGLPNDRFFAVRPEGSVSTLKIQRTERGDSAVYLCASRSQVAKNDEQFFGPGTRLTVL.

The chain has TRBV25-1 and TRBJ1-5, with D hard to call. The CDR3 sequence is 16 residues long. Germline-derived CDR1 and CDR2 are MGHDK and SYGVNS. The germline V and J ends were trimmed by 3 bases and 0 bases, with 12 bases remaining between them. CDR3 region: CASSDSVLISNQPQHF. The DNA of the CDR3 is TGTGCCAGCAGTGACTCAGTTTTGATTAGCAATCAGCCCCAGCATTTT.

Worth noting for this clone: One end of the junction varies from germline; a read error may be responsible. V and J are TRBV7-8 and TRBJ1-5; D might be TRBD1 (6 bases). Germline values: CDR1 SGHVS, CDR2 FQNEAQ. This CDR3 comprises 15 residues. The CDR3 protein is CASTLAATGLGPQHF. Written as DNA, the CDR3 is TGTGCCAGCACCTTAGCCGCCACAGGGCTCGGGCCCCAGCATTTT.

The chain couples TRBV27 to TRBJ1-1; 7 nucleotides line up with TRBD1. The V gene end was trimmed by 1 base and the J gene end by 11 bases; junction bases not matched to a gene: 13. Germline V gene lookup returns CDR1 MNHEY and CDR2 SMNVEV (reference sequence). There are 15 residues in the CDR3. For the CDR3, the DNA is TGTGCCAGCAGTTTATATCTTGGACAGGCGTGGGGGGCTTTCTTT. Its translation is CASSLYLGQAWGAFF.

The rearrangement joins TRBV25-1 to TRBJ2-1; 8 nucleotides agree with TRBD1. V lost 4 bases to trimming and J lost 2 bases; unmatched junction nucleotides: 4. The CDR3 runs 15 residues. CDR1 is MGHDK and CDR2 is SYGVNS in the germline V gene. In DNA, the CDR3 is TGTGCCAGCAGTGTCGGGACAGGACCCTACAATGAGCAGTTCTTC. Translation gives CASSVGTGPYNEQFF. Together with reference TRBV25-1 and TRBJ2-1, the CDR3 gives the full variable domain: EADIYQTPRYLVIGTGKKITLECSQTMGHDKMYWYQQDPGMELHLIHYSYGVNSTEKGDLSSESTVSRIRTEHFPLTLESARPSHTSQYLCASSVGTGPYNEQFFGPGTRLTVL.

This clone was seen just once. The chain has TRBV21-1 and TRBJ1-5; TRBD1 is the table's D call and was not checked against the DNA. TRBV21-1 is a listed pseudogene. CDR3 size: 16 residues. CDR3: CASSKPMDRWGQPQHF. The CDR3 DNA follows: TGTGCCAGCAGCAAACCCATGGACAGATGGGGGCAGCCCCAGCATTTT.

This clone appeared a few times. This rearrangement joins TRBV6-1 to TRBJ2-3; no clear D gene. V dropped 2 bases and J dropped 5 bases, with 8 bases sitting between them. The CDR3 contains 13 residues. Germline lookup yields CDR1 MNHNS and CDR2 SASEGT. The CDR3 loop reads CASSETPGDTQYF. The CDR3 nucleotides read TGTGCCAGCAGTGAAACGCCGGGAGATACGCAGTATTTT.

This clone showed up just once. In DNA form, the CDR3 reads TGTGCCAGCAGCGCAACTAGCAATGAGCAGTTCTTC. Its translation: CASSATSNEQFF. The chain combines TRBV6-1 with TRBJ2-1, with D tentatively TRBD2 (5 bases). V was clipped by 6 bases and J by 6 bases, with 9 bases between them. The CDR3 totals 12 residues. Germline CDR1 reads MNHNS; CDR2 reads SASEGT.

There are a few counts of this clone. CDR3 in amino acids: CASSPGRGDQPQHF. CDR3 DNA sequence: TGTGCCAGCAGTCCCGGCAGGGGCGATCAGCCCCAGCATTTT. The chain links TRBV6-5 to TRBJ1-5; maybe TRBD1 (6 bases). This CDR3 is 14 amino acids long. Germline V lookup: CDR1 MNHEY, CDR2 SVGAGI. V gave up 5 bases and J gave up 5 bases, with 13 bases separating them.

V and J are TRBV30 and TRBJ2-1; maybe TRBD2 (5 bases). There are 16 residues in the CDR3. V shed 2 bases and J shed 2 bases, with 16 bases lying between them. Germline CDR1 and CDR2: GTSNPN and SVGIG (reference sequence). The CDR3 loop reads CAWSYRTSPTYNEQFF. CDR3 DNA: TGTGCCTGGAGTTATAGGACTTCCCCTACCTACAATGAGCAGTTCTTC.

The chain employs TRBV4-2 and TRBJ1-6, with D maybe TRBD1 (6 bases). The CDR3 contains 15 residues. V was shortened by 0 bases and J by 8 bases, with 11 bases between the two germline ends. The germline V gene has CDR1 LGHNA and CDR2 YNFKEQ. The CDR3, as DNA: TGTGCCAGCAGCCAAGATCGGGGACAAGATTCACCCCTCCACTTT. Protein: CASSQDRGQDSPLHF.